The 20 T cell receptor beta chains below were found in one sample sequenced in a study of T cell repertoires in cytomegalovirus infection. TCRdb processed the reads anew with MiXCR; each CDR3 protein has one entry. Of approximately 150,000 distinct CDR3 sequences listed, over 15% are singletons. The sample consisted of CD8+ T cells from PBMCs. Source of these receptors: a human donor in good health (CMV status not recorded). Some clones in this sample may be carry-over from other donors' samples.

There are many counts of this clonotype. The chain uses TRBV7-2 and TRBJ2-7; 7 nucleotides line up with TRBD1. The CDR3 spans 12 residues. Germline V gene lookup returns CDR1 SGHTA and CDR2 FQGNSA. J lost 6 bases, V lost 4 bases, and 3 bases had no gene match. CDR3 nucleotides: TGTGCCAGCAGCTCGACAGGGTTCGAGCAGTACTTC. Translated, it gives CASSSTGFEQYF.

There are a few counts of this clonotype. CDR3 sequence: CASSLGWGEPYEQYF. Written as DNA, the CDR3 is TGTGCCAGCAGCCTAGGTTGGGGGGAACCCTACGAGCAGTACTTC. The chain combines TRBV14 with TRBJ2-7; maybe TRBD2 (6 bases). Germline V lookup: CDR1 SGHDN, CDR2 FVKESK. With 4 bases removed from V and 2 bases from J, the gap between germline ends came to 15 bases. This CDR3 region has 15 residues.

This clonotype was counted between two and nine times. The chain recombines TRBV28 with TRBJ2-1; TRBD1 matches at 8 bases. The CDR3 has 20 amino acids. The ends lost 2 bases at V and 0 bases at J; junction bases unmatched: 15. The germline gives CDR1 MDHEN, CDR2 SYDVKM. CDR3 in DNA: TGTGCCAGCAGTTTACCCTTGACAGGGGCGAAACGGAGCTCCTACAATGAGCAGTTCTTC. Protein sequence: CASSLPLTGAKRSSYNEQFF.

V and J are TRBV28 and TRBJ2-2; D possibly corresponds to TRBD2 (6 bases). V was shortened by 6 bases and J by 6 bases, with 11 bases between the two germline ends. The CDR3 runs to 13 residues. CDR1 is MDHEN and CDR2 is SYDVKM in the germline V gene. In DNA, the CDR3 is TGTGCCAGCAGCCGGACGGGAGCCGGGGAGCTGTTTTTT. Its protein product is CASSRTGAGELFF.

This chain joins TRBV5-1 and TRBJ2-2; D is perhaps TRBD2 (5 bases). V was pared by 3 bases and J by 7 bases, with 13 bases between. Germline loops: CDR1 SGHRS, CDR2 YFSETQ. The CDR3 loop spans 14 amino acids. The CDR3 sequence is CASSYREGLGELFF. The DNA of the CDR3 is TGCGCCAGCAGCTACCGGGAAGGACTCGGGGAGCTGTTTTTT.

This clonotype was detected many times. The chain carries TRBV6-2 or TRBV6-3 and TRBJ2-5; 9 bases agree with TRBD1. The V gene's germline CDR1 is MNHEY and CDR2 SVGEGT. With 5 bases clipped from V and 6 bases from J, the junction kept 4 bases outside the gene matches. The CDR3 is 13 residues long. CDR3 in amino acids: CASSLGQGKTQYF. The CDR3 DNA reads TGTGCCAGCAGTCTCGGACAGGGGAAGACCCAGTACTTC.

The V call is TRBV23-1, the J call TRBJ1-1; 9 nucleotides align to TRBD1. TRBV23-1 is designated an ORF whose function remains uncertain. The CDR3 extends over 17 amino acids. Trimming removed 1 base from V and 0 bases from J; junction bases left unmatched: 6. CDR3 sequence: CASSQLDRGLMNTEAFF. CDR3 coding DNA: TGCGCCAGCAGTCAATTGGACAGGGGATTAATGAACACTGAAGCTTTCTTT.

The V call is TRBV7-6, the J call TRBJ2-5; TRBD1 matches 9 bases. The CDR3 contains 16 residues. Per germline, CDR1 SGHVS and CDR2 FNYEAQ. V shed 3 bases, J shed 2 bases, and the junction held 7 bases outside the gene matches. In nucleotides, the CDR3 is TGTGCCAGCAGCTTTCTCTCCGGGACAGGGCAAGAGACCCAGTACTTC. This encodes CASSFLSGTGQETQYF.

The sample holds many counts of this clonotype. The V gene is TRBV7-9, the J gene TRBJ2-7; 7 bases are shared with TRBD1. Germline V lookup: CDR1 SEHNR, CDR2 FQNEAQ (reference sequence). The junction had 6 bases not matched to a gene; V was cut back by 1 base and J by 3 bases. The CDR3 spans 15 residues. CDR3 coding DNA: TGTGCCAGCAGCTTAGTACAGGGGAAAAGCTACGAGCAGTACTTC. This codes for CASSLVQGKSYEQYF.

The V and J genes are TRBV11-2 and TRBJ2-3; D gene ambiguous. Between the trimmed V and J ends, which lost 0 bases and 2 bases, there was a span of 9 bases. CDR3 size: 15 residues. CDR1 and CDR2 (germline): SGHAT, FQNNGV. The CDR3 sequence is CASSLEFRNTDTQYF. CDR3 DNA sequence: TGTGCCAGCAGCTTAGAGTTTAGAAACACAGATACGCAGTATTTT.

This clonotype turned up a few times. The rearrangement links TRBV7-3 to TRBJ1-1; TRBD1 is a possible D gene (6 bases). The CDR3 is made up of 13 amino acids. Trimming left V 4 bases short and J 6 bases short, with 12 bases between. Germline values: CDR1 SGHTA, CDR2 FQGTGA. CDR3 bases: TGTGCCAGCAGCTCGGGACACGGCGCTGAAGCTTTCTTT. As protein: CASSSGHGAEAFF.

The V gene is TRBV7-6, the J gene TRBJ2-1, with TRBD2 matching 9 bases. Germline loops: CDR1 SGHVS, CDR2 FNYEAQ. V shed 6 bases and J 4 bases; nucleotides not matched to a gene: 10. This CDR3 region has 16 residues. The CDR3: CASSLTSGRMYNEQFF. The CDR3 nucleotides are TGTGCCAGCAGTCTTACTAGCGGGCGAATGTACAATGAGCAGTTCTTC.

The J gene is TRBJ2-7, the V gene TRBV28, with 7 bases that match TRBD2. The J segment lost 3 bases and the V segment lost 1 base, leaving 6 bases of the junction unmatched. Germline V gives CDR1 MDHEN, CDR2 SYDVKM. This CDR3 contains 15 residues. The CDR3 here is CASSLSERDYYEQYF. The CDR3 bases are TGTGCCAGCAGTTTATCCGAGCGGGATTACTACGAGCAGTACTTC.

This clonotype has a handful of counts. J is TRBJ1-1 and V is TRBV5-1; D not certain. CDR3 length equals 12 residues. The germline gives CDR1 SGHRS, CDR2 YFSETQ. Trimming took 0 bases from V and 11 from J, leaving 11 bases between them. CDR3 nucleotide sequence: TGCGCCAGCAGCTTGGATGGGTCCTGGGCTTTCTTT. The encoded protein is CASSLDGSWAFF.

This clonotype showed up just a few times. The CDR3 bases are TGTGCCAGTAGTATAACCGATTATAGCAATCAGCCCCAGCATTTT. This translates into CASSITDYSNQPQHF. The genes are TRBV19 and TRBJ1-5; D ambiguous. V lost 2 bases to trimming and J lost 0 bases, with 8 bases between them. The germline CDR1 and CDR2 sequences are LNHDA and SQIVND (reference sequence). The CDR3 length is 15 residues.

A few counts support this clonotype. V usage is TRBV29-1 and J usage is TRBJ2-7; D possibly corresponds to TRBD1 (6 bases). Germline CDR1 and CDR2: SQVTM and ANQGSEA. The CDR3 is made up of 15 amino acids. Trimming cost V 6 bases and J 2 bases, with 20 bases left between them. This chain's CDR3 is CSVTGRDTEPYEQYF. The DNA for the CDR3 is TGCAGCGTGACCGGCCGGGACACGGAGCCCTACGAGCAGTACTTC.

This clonotype has a count of ten or more. This chain uses TRBV7-8 with TRBJ2-3, with D perhaps matching TRBD1 (6 bases). The length of the CDR3 is 15 residues. V was trimmed by 4 bases and J by 5 bases, leaving 16 bases between them. The V gene's germline CDR1 is SGHVS and CDR2 FQNEAQ. CDR3 nucleotides: TGTGCCAGCAGCTGGGCACAGGGTCTCCAAGATACGCAGTATTTT. The encoded protein is CASSWAQGLQDTQYF.

The CDR3 is CASSSRLGEQYF. CDR3 DNA sequence: TGTGCCAGCAGCTCGAGGCTGGGGGAGCAGTACTTC. This chain joins TRBV9 and TRBJ2-7; the D is unclear. Between the trimmed V and J ends, which lost 4 bases and 7 bases, there was a span of 12 bases. CDR1 and CDR2 (germline): SGDLS, YYNGEE. The CDR3 length is 12 residues. The complete variable domain, with remaining parts taken from reference TRBV9 and TRBJ2-7, reads DSGVTQTPKHLITATGQRVTLRCSPRSGDLSVYWYQQSLDQGLQFLIQYYNGEERAKGNILERFSAQQFPDLHSELNLSSLELGDSALYFCASSSRLGEQYFGPGTRLTVT.

The rearrangement uses TRBV6-1 and TRBJ1-2; D is uncertain. V was clipped by 6 bases and J by 9 bases, with 14 bases between them. The CDR3 is 12 amino acids. Germline CDR1 is MNHNS and CDR2 is SASEGT. The DNA for the CDR3 is TGTGCCAGCAGCCCCAATTTGGAGAGCTACACCTTC. This sequence encodes CASSPNLESYTF.

This clonotype was counted many times. The chain couples TRBV7-2 to TRBJ2-1, with D tentatively TRBD2 (6 bases). The germline CDR1 and CDR2 sequences are SGHTA and FQGNSA. With 5 bases removed from V and 2 bases from J, the gap between germline ends came to 13 bases. CDR3 length: 15 amino acids. DNA for the CDR3: TGTGCCAGCAGCCCCCGGGACTCACCCTACAATGAGCAGTTCTTC. Translated, it gives CASSPRDSPYNEQFF.